This TCR beta chain was profiled in a study of blood T cell repertoires in COVID-19 (dated by TCRdb to 2020 to 2022). Some background on the complete study: Collaborator samples came from the United States, Italy and Spain and covered acute and convalescent phases of COVID-19. The prospective study material was composed of cDNA or gDNA derived from T cells, B-cell-depleted T cells, or PBMCs. Deeply sampled blood TCRbeta repertoires from subjects exposed to, actively infected with, or recovered from COVID-19 were included in the dataset. The repertoires were released in a freely available public database intended as a resource for research on the immune response to SARS-CoV-2. The samples were drawn from two sources: the first 160 participants of the ongoing ImmuneRACE study, and 1,254 subjects contributed by 6 global collaborators. A de-identified subject ID, COVID-19 status, age in years and sex were almost always included in the sample metadata. Where HLA class I and class II types were available, the types were taken from metadata supplied by the sample provider, not from assay-based typing.

The immunoSEQ Assay, a bias-controlled multiplex PCR, was used to amplify TCRbeta CDR3 regions from genomic DNA. The published analysis was carried out like this. The number of nucleated cells in each sample was estimated by amplification of reference gene primers within the assay. To quantify the absolute abundance of each unique TCRbeta CDR3 rearrangement, sequence reads were collapsed and filtered. For each sample, productive Simpson clonality was calculated as the square root of Simpson's diversity index over productive rearrangements. Drawn from immuneACCESS, this table holds only the in-frame rearrangements with V and J called that TCRdb kept. Clones are partly lost; checked studies trace under half to an unresolved V gene and leave the rest unexplained. The D gene and trimming were derived from the DNA, and the V and J assignments and clone size from that table. The sample contains some 150,000 clones, approximately 90% of them found a single time. The top ten clones comprise more than 3.5% of the sample.

V is pared back by 0 bases and J by 6 bases, with 12 bases lying between the germline termini. The CDR3 measures 15 amino acids from cysteine to phenylalanine. Only the CDR3 region is kept as DNA, spanning 45 bases read in frame from base 1. The CDR1 and CDR2 encoded by the germline V gene are SGHRS and YFSETQ. Comments on this clone: Its cognate antigen has yet to be identified. There are no base qualities to consult, and no much larger clone falls within one base.

Overall study outcomes, separate from this receptor: Clinical and demographic metadata were provided uncurated, with the amount varying by source and participant.

Participants in the prospective study were enrolled through a virtual design, were aged about 18 to 90 years, and lived in 24 United States geographic areas. To assign participants to cohorts, the prospective study relied on clinical history that participants themselves reported in a screening survey and a study questionnaire. ImmuneRACE Cohort 3 recovered participants were defined by two consecutive negative NP/OP PCR tests, healthcare professional clearance, or symptom resolution. Mobile phlebotomists in the prospective study collected whole blood, serum and a nasopharyngeal or oropharyngeal swab from every participant. Over a roughly two-month period, participants in the prospective study had the option of providing additional blood draws and questionnaires. Prospective study blood samples were shipped either frozen or at room temperature before DNA extraction.

The sequenced material came from PBMCs or T cells enriched from blood (not recorded which). This sequence was found in a man aged 45 to 65 who had recovered from COVID-19. The chain is assembled from TRBV5-1 and TRBJ2-2, with a weak D call of TRBD2 (5 bases match). The CDR3 region: CASSLGAVAAGELFF. The nucleotides read TGCGCCAGCAGCTTGGGAGCGGTGGCGGCCGGGGAGCTGTTTTTT.